This T cell receptor beta chain came from a study of T cells expressing NK-cell markers. At the level of the study: One of the eight sequenced donors was seronegative, whereas the other seven were HCMV-seropositive. The study's findings and limits: Of the CD8+ T cell pool in several donors, about 1.0-8% was accounted for by dominant NKG2C+ clonotypes.

The CDR3 length is 16 residues. On this clonotype itself: Its antigen is as yet unknown.

TCRdb reprocessed the 5' RACE reads and reports one entry per CDR3 protein, with no DNA. The table lists 450,000 to 600,000 distinct CDR3 sequences, with under 4.5% in the top ten. The sequenced sample was blood T cells: a sorted CD56 or NKG2C T cell subset, CD4+ or CD8+ T cells, or bulk PBMC T cells (not recorded which). This TCR was sampled from a man between 18 and 35 years old in good health. V usage is TRBV12-3 or TRBV12-4 and J usage is TRBJ2-3; absent DNA, TCRdb's TRBD2 call cannot be checked. The CDR3 here is CASSLRGTALGDTQYF.